The entry below describes one T cell receptor beta chain. What it binds is not known. The sample is drawn from a study of CD4 T cell repertoires in COVID-19. General study points: Between about 7 and 28% of SARS-CoV-2 clonotypes also appeared in SARS-CoV and/or HKU1 spike cultures.

The memory T cells were sequenced right after ex vivo isolation, without culture. The table came from immunoSEQ multiplex PCR; TCRdb's copy has only in-frame clones and leaves some out. The data contain 20,000 to 25,000 clones, around 87% of them singletons. The source is a human donor who had COVID-19. The starting material was central memory CD4+ T cells from blood, obtained before the COVID-19 pandemic.

The CDR3, as DNA: TGTGCCAGCAGTTTCGGTAGGGGAGGGATAAACATTCAGTACTTC. Protein: CASSFGRGGINIQYF. This chain connects TRBV28 to TRBJ2-4, with TRBD2 identical over 7 bases. The length of the CDR3 is 15 residues. J gave up 6 bases and V 3 bases, and 8 bases lay outside the gene matches. Germline V gene lookup returns CDR1 MDHEN and CDR2 SYDVKM.